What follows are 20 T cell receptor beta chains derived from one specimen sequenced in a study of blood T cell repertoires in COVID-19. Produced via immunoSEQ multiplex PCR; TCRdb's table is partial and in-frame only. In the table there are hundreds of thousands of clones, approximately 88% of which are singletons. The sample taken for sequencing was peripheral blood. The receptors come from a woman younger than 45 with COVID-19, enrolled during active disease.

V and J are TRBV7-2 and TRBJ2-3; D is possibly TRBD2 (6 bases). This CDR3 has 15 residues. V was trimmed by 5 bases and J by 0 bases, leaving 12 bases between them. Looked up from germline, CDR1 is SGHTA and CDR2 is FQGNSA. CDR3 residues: CASSLGLPSTDTQYF. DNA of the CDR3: TGTGCCAGCAGCCTAGGACTACCCAGCACAGATACGCAGTATTTT.

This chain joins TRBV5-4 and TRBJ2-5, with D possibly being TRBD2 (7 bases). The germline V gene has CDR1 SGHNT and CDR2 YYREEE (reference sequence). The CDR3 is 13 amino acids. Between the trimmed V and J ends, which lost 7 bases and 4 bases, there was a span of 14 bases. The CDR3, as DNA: TGTGCCAGCGCTGAGGGGGGGGTAGAGACCCAGTACTTC. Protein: CASAEGGVETQYF.

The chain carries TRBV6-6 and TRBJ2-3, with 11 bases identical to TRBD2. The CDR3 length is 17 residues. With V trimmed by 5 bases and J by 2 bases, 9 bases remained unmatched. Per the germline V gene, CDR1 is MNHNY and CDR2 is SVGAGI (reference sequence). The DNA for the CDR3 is TGTGCCAGCAGTCAGCCGGGACTAGCGGAGACCACAGATACGCAGTATTTT. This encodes CASSQPGLAETTDTQYF.

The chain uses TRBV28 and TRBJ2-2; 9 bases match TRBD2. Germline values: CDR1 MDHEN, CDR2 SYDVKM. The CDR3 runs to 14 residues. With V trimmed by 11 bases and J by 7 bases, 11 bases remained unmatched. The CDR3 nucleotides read TGTGCCGCTCGCGGGGGGGCTTTGAACGGGGAGCTGTTTTTT. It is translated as CAARGGALNGELFF.

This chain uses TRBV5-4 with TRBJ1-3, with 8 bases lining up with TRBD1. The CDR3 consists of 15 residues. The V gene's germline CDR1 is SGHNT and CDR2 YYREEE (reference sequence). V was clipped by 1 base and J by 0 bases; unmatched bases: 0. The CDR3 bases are TGTGCCAGCAGCTTGCAGGGGGCCTCTGGAAACACCATATATTTT. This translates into CASSLQGASGNTIYF. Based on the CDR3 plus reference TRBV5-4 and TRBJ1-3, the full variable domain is ETGVTQSPTHLIKTRGQQVTLRCSSQSGHNTVSWYQQALGQGPQFIFQYYREEENGRGNFPPRFSGLQFPNYSSELNVNALELDDSALYLCASSLQGASGNTIYFGEGSWLTVV.

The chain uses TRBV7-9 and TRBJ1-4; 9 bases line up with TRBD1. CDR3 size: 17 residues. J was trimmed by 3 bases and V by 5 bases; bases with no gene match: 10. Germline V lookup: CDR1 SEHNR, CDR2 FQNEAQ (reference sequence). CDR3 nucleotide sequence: TGTGCCAGCAGCACCACCGGGACAGGGAGATCTAATGAAAAACTGTTTTTT. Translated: CASSTTGTGRSNEKLFF.

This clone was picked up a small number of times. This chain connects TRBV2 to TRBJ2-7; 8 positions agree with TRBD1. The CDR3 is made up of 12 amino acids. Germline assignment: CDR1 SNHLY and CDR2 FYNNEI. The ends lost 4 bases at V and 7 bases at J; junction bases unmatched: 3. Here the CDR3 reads CASSVTGGEQYV. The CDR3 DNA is TGTGCCAGCAGTGTTACAGGGGGGGAGCAGTACGTC.

CDR3 nucleotide sequence: TGTGCCAGCAGCTTGGTGACTAGCGGGAAGGCCTACGAGCAGTACGTC. Amino acids: CASSLVTSGKAYEQYV. The chain is built from TRBV5-6 and TRBJ2-7; 11 positions match TRBD2. Germline V gene sequence: CDR1 SGHDT, CDR2 YYEEEE. The CDR3 contains 16 residues. The J segment lost 2 bases and the V segment lost 0 bases, leaving 4 bases of the junction unmatched.

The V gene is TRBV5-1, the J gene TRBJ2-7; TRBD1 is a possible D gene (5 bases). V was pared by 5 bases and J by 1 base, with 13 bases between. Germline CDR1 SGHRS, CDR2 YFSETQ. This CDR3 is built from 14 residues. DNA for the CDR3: TGCGCCAGCAGTATGACGTCAGGGTCCTACGAGCAGTACTTC. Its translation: CASSMTSGSYEQYF.

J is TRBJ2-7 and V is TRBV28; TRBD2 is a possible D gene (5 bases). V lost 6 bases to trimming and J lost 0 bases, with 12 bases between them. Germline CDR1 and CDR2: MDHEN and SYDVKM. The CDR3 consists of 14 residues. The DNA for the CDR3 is TGTGCCAGCAGGGCCCTGGGAGTCTCCTACGAGCAGTACGTC. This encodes CASRALGVSYEQYV.

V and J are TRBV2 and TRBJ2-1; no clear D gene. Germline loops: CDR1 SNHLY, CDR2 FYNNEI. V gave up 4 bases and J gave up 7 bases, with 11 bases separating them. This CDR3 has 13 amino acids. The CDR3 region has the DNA TGTGCCAGCAGTGCGAGGATTTCTAATGAGCAGTTCTTC. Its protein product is CASSARISNEQFF.

Here the CDR3 DNA reads TGTGCCAGCAGTGAGACTGATTATCAGCCCCAGCATTTT. Amino acids: CASSETDYQPQHF. The J gene is TRBJ1-5, the V gene TRBV6-6; D remains ambiguous. The CDR3 contains 13 residues. Trimming left V 5 bases short and J 5 bases short, with 10 bases between. Germline CDR1 is MNHNY and CDR2 is SVGAGI (reference sequence).

The CDR3 sequence: CASSGGQMNTEAFF. The CDR3 nucleotides are TGTGCCAGCAGTGGGGGCCAGATGAACACTGAAGCTTTCTTT. This chain uses TRBV2 with TRBJ1-1; D possibly corresponds to TRBD1 (5 bases). The V gene lost 4 bases and the J gene lost 0 bases, with 9 bases spanning the gap. Germline values: CDR1 SNHLY, CDR2 FYNNEI. The CDR3 consists of 14 residues.

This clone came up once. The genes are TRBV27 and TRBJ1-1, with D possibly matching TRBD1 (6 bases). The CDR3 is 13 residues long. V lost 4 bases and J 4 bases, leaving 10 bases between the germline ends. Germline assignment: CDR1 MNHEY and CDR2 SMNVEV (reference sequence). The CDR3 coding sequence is TGTGCCAGCAGTTGGACAGAGGGCACTGAAGCTTTCTTT. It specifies CASSWTEGTEAFF.

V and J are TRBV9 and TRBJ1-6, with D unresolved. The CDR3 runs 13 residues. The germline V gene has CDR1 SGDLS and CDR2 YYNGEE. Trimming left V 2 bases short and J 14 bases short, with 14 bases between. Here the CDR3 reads CASSVSEGNTLHF. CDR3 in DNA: TGTGCCAGCAGCGTTTCTGAGGGTAACACCCTCCACTTT. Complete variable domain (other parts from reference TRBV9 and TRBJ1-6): DSGVTQTPKHLITATGQRVTLRCSPRSGDLSVYWYQQSLDQGLQFLIQYYNGEERAKGNILERFSAQQFPDLHSELNLSSLELGDSALYFCASSVSEGNTLHFGNGTRLTVT.

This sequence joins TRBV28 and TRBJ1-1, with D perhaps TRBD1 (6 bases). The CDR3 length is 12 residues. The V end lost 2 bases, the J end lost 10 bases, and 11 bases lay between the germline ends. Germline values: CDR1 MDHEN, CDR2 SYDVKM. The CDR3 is CASSLKRGRAFF. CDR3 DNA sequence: TGTGCCAGCAGTTTAAAGAGGGGGAGAGCTTTCTTT.

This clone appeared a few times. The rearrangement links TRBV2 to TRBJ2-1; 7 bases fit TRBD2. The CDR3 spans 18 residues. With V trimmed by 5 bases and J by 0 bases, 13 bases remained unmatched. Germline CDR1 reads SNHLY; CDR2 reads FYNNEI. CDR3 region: CASSKVGGNTSSYNEQFF. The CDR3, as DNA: TGTGCCAGCAGTAAAGTGGGGGGGAATACGAGCTCCTACAATGAGCAGTTCTTC.

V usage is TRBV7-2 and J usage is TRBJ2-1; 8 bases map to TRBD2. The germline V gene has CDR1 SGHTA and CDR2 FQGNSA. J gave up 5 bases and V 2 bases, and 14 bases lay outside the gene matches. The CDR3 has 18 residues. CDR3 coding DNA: TGTGCCAGCAGCTTAAAAGGGGAGGGGACTAGGGTGGACAATGAGCAGTTCTTC. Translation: CASSLKGEGTRVDNEQFF.

The DNA for the CDR3 is TGTGCCAGCAGTCGGACTATTGGAGAAGGCTACACCTTC. Protein sequence: CASSRTIGEGYTF. V is TRBV6-5 and J is TRBJ1-2; D remains unclear. CDR3 length: 13 residues. Looked up from germline, CDR1 is MNHEY and CDR2 is SVGAGI. V lost 5 bases, J lost 8 bases, and 15 bases lay in between.

The CDR3 loop reads CSARVKHEQYF. The CDR3 nucleotides are TGCAGTGCTAGAGTTAAACATGAGCAGTACTTC. The chain combines TRBV20-1 with TRBJ2-7; D call uncertain. The CDR3 spans 11 residues. Trimming removed 1 base from V and 7 bases from J, with 8 bases in between. Germline V CDR1 and CDR2: DFQATT, SNEGSKA (reference sequence).